This TCR beta chain was identified during a study of neurological immune-mediated disorders (dated by TCRdb to the late 2010s). Describing the broader study: Peripheral blood TCR-beta repertoires from patients with HTLV-I-associated myelopathy (HAM/TSP), patients with multiple sclerosis, and healthy controls were compared in the study using UMI-based sequencing. The roughly 100 TCR-beta libraries included longitudinal samples, technical triplicates and paired sorted CD4+ and CD8+ T-cell subsets alongside PBMC samples. The cohort included some 70 subjects: some 14 with HAM/TSP, approximately 35 with multiple sclerosis, and around 20 healthy controls. Summary of the overall study and its limitations: TCR clonal expansion was greatest in HAM/TSP patients and smallest in MS patients, who ranked below even healthy controls. Expanded clones from different subjects shared no identical CDR3 amino acid sequences, which suggests that TCR-beta repertoires were private in all groups.

This clonotype was counted many times. The specificity of this receptor is unknown. No per-base quality is available; no much larger clone lies one base away. Blood bank volunteers in Maryland, USA served as the healthy controls. For unsorted PBMC libraries, 2 million PBMCs were used after storage in RNAlater at -80 degrees C until RNA extraction. Peripheral blood underwent Ficoll-Hypaque density gradient centrifugation to isolate PBMCs, which were then cryopreserved in liquid nitrogen. The V end loses 0 bases and the J end loses 3 bases, and a stretch of 7 bases separates them. The cysteine opens and the phenylalanine closes a CDR3 of 14 amino acids. Only CDR3 DNA remains: 42 bases, in frame from the first base. CDR1 and CDR2 (SGHRS, YFSETQ) derive from the germline V gene. cDNA synthesis used template-switch 5'RACE with a primer carrying a 10-nucleotide random unique molecular identifier tagging each TCR transcript. Every sequencing run covered 15-18 subjects and yielded more than 180 million TCR-beta sequences. The RNeasy kit was used for extraction of total RNA. Using the KAPA Real-time Library Amplification kit, TCR-beta VDJ regions were amplified with primers for the TCR constant region and the 5'RACE anchor. Sample indexes and Illumina adaptors were added in a first PCR, and a second PCR then increased library yield. The roughly 650 bp TCR product was size-selected on a 2% E-gel SizeSelection system after Ampure bead purification. Before pooling, libraries had their quality checked on a Bioanalyzer, their concentration measured with Qubit, and their quantity determined with the Kapa Library Quantification kit. Libraries were sequenced paired-end 2 x 150 bp on an Illumina HiSeq 2500. To increase sequence diversity, about 25-31% phiX was spiked into each library pool. The original methods were these. Quality-filtered reads were processed with the UMI-based MiGEC pipeline, and over 80% of raw TCR sequences were removed by the MiGEC pipeline during error correction. VDJ genes were aligned to IMGT germline references, and clonotypes were defined by unique CDR3 amino acid sequence plus V-J genes. Clonal expansion, Shannon diversity and CDR3 relatedness (CalcPairwiseDistances, ClusterSamples) were evaluated with VDJtools, and phylogenetic trees were built with CLCbio workbench. Using coefficient-of-variation modelling across technical triplicates, the study counted a clone as expanded if it had at least 8 unique UMIs. The public reads were reanalyzed by TCRdb: fastp trimming at Q25, MiXCR alignment, in-frame beta chains only. Entries are consolidated by CDR3 protein sequence, retaining the most common genes and DNA. Here the V and J calls rest on TCRdb's processing, not on the authors' analysis. This sample gives 65,000 to 80,000 distinct CDR3 sequences in total; approximately 17% of them show up just once. 15% to 17% of the sample comes from the top ten.

The source material was PBMCs. This receptor was identified in a woman aged 40 to 50 in good health. The chain uses TRBV5-1 and TRBJ2-4; the D gene is not confidently resolved. The CDR3 reads as follows: CASSLAESKNIQYF. DNA sequence: TGCGCCAGCAGCTTGGCCGAGAGCAAAAACATTCAGTACTTC.